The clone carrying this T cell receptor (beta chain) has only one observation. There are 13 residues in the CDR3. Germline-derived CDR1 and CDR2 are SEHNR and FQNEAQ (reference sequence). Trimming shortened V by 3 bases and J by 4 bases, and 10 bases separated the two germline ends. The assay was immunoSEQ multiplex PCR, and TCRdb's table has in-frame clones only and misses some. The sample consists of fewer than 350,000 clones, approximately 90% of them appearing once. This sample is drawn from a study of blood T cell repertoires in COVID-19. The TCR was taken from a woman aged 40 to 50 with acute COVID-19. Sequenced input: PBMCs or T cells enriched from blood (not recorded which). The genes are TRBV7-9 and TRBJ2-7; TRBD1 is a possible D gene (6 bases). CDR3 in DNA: TGTGCCAGCAGCTTTAACAGGGAGTACGAGCAGTACTTC. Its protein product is CASSFNREYEQYF.